This T cell receptor (beta chain) stems from a study of control samples from healthy donors and cancer patients. Here immunoSEQ multiplex PCR was the method, and the copy in TCRdb shows in-frame clones only, minus some. The table has about 110,000 clones, under 90% seen once. The V end was cut by 4 bases, the J end by 6 bases, with 15 bases between. This CDR3 has 14 amino acids. Germline assignment: CDR1 SGHVS and CDR2 FNYEAQ. The chain uses TRBV7-6 and TRBJ1-2, with TRBD1 as a possible D gene (5 bases). The TCR comes from a woman aged 45-60 years in good health. Sequenced material: blood. CDR3: CASSYPGGGNGYTF. The CDR3 bases are TGTGCCAGCAGCTACCCCGGGGGGGGGAATGGCTACACCTTC. The full variable domain, in which reference TRBV7-6 and TRBJ1-2 provide the parts outside the CDR3, is GAGVSQSPRYKVTKRGQDVALRCDPISGHVSLYWYRQALGQGPEFLTYFNYEAQQDKSGLPNDRFSAERPEGSISTLTIQRTEQRDSAMYRCASSYPGGGNGYTFGSGTRLTVV.